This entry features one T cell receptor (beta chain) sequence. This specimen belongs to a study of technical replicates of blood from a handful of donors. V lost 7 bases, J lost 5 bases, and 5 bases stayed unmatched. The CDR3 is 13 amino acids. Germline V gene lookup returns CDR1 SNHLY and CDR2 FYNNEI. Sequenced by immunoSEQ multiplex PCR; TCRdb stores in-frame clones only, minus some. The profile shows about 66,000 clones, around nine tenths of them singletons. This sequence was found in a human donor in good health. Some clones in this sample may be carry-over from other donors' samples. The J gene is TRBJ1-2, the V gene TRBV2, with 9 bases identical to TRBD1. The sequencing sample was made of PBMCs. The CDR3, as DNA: TGTGCCAGCATCCCGACAGGGGGGTATGGCTACACCTTC. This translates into CASIPTGGYGYTF.